One sample yielded the 19 T cell receptor beta chains listed below, sequenced in a study of shared clonotypes between healthy human individuals. The repertoire was sequenced with immunoSEQ multiplex PCR; TCRdb's copy has only in-frame clones and lacks some. The top ten hold 1.4% of the sample, which has about 1 million clones, around 74% seen once. Sequenced input: memory CD4+ T cells sorted from blood. Subset denoted: CD45RA-negative fraction. All receptors derive from a man aged 18 to 29 in good health.

V gene TRBV6-5 combines with J gene TRBJ1-2, with D tentatively TRBD1 (6 bases). This CDR3 is built from 14 residues. Trimming took 4 bases from V and 2 from J, leaving 11 bases between them. Germline loops: CDR1 MNHEY, CDR2 SVGAGI. The CDR3 region is CASSLDRTNYGYTF. The CDR3 nucleotides are TGTGCCAGCAGTTTGGACAGAACCAACTATGGCTACACCTTC.

The chain has TRBV30 and TRBJ1-2; no clear D. The CDR3 extends over 14 amino acids. Trimming cost V 7 bases and J 3 bases, with 18 bases left between them. CDR1 and CDR2 (germline): GTSNPN, SVGIG (reference sequence). The CDR3 sequence: CASRAPARYYGYTF. In DNA, the CDR3 is TGTGCCTCTCGAGCCCCCGCTCGCTACTATGGCTACACCTTC.

This clone was detected a few times. This rearrangement joins TRBV5-5 to TRBJ2-7, with 7 bases that match TRBD2. Germline lookup yields CDR1 SGHKS and CDR2 YYEKEE (reference sequence). The CDR3 is made up of 15 amino acids. V gave up 0 bases and J gave up 1 base; unmatched junction bases: 4. The DNA for the CDR3 is TGTGCCAGCAGCTTGGCTGCGGGAGCGTCCTACGAGCAGTACTTC. This codes for CASSLAAGASYEQYF.

As concerns this clone: A clone one base away is much larger, so this may be a read error. The gene calls are TRBV14 and TRBJ2-5; D ambiguous. The CDR3 is made up of 11 amino acids. Per germline, CDR1 SGHDN and CDR2 FVKESK. With 4 bases removed from V and 2 bases from J, the gap between germline ends came to 2 bases. The CDR3 coding sequence is TGTGCCAGCAGCCGACAAGAGACCCAGTACTTC. Amino acid sequence: CASSRQETQYF.

This clone was observed once. The rearrangement uses TRBV5-6 and TRBJ1-5; 7 nucleotides line up with TRBD1. J lost 5 bases, V lost 4 bases, and 9 bases had no gene match. CDR3 length: 15 amino acids. CDR1 SGHDT and CDR2 YYEEEE come from the germline V gene. The CDR3 region is CASSQLGTADQPQHF. The CDR3 nucleotides are TGTGCCAGCAGCCAGTTAGGGACAGCTGATCAGCCCCAGCATTTT.

The chain has TRBV4-3 and TRBJ2-6, with 8 bases matching TRBD1. This CDR3 comprises 20 residues. Germline CDR1 is LGHNA and CDR2 is YSLEER. The junction had 10 bases not matched to a gene; V was cut back by 0 bases and J by 0 bases. Written as DNA, the CDR3 is TGCGCCAGCAGCCAAGATCTAGGGCAGGGGGCAATCTCTGGGGCCAACGTCCTGACTTTC. The encoded protein is CASSQDLGQGAISGANVLTF.

The chain links TRBV10-2 to TRBJ1-2, with D possibly TRBD1 on 5 matching bases. The CDR3 length is 13 residues. Per germline, CDR1 WSHSY and CDR2 SAAADI. The V end was cut by 8 bases, the J end by 2 bases, with 12 bases between. The CDR3 DNA is TGCGCCAGCGAAGGGGATTCAAACTATGGCTACACCTTC. It specifies CASEGDSNYGYTF.

This sequence joins TRBV6-1 and TRBJ1-1; D uncertain. V was clipped by 1 base and J by 0 bases, with 12 bases between them. Germline V gives CDR1 MNHNS, CDR2 SASEGT. This CDR3 region has 16 residues. In nucleotides, the CDR3 is TGTGCCAGCAGTGAAGGGGGTGGCCCTATGAACACTGAAGCTTTCTTT. Protein product: CASSEGGGPMNTEAFF.

Here the CDR3 DNA reads TGCAGTGCTCCCCAGGGGGGTGAGGCTTTCTTT. Its translation is CSAPQGGEAFF. V usage is TRBV20-1 and J usage is TRBJ1-1, with 7 bases lining up with TRBD1. Germline V lookup: CDR1 DFQATT, CDR2 SNEGSKA (reference sequence). The CDR3 has 11 amino acids. Unmatched junction bases numbered 8, after V lost 5 bases and J lost 11 bases.

V and J are TRBV6-1 and TRBJ2-1; 11 bases are shared with TRBD1. Germline-derived CDR1 and CDR2 are MNHNS and SASEGT. This CDR3 contains 14 residues. V was pared by 10 bases and J by 10 bases, with 12 bases of the junction left unmatched. CDR3 loop: CAIAGTGGFGEQFF. The CDR3 DNA reads as TGTGCCATCGCCGGGACAGGGGGATTTGGGGAGCAGTTCTTC.

The chain uses TRBV2 and TRBJ1-2; maybe TRBD1 (6 bases). The CDR3 consists of 13 residues. The V and J ends lost 1 base and 8 bases respectively, with 11 bases between them. Germline V lookup: CDR1 SNHLY, CDR2 FYNNEI. This CDR3 reads CASSEDRVSGYTF. Here the CDR3 DNA reads TGTGCCAGCAGTGAAGACAGGGTGAGCGGCTACACCTTC.

The chain recombines TRBV14 with TRBJ1-2, with unresolved D. Germline-derived CDR1 and CDR2 are SGHDN and FVKESK. Trimming shortened V by 4 bases and J by 5 bases, and 14 bases separated the two germline ends. The CDR3 is 14 amino acids. In DNA, the CDR3 is TGTGCCAGCAGCCCCGGGGATTTCTCTTATGGCTACACCTTC. Protein product: CASSPGDFSYGYTF. The variable domain in full, completed from reference TRBV14 and TRBJ1-2, reads EAGVTQFPSHSVIEKGQTVTLRCDPISGHDNLYWYRRVMGKEIKFLLHFVKESKQDESGMPNNRFLAERTGGTYSTLKVQPAELEDSGVYFCASSPGDFSYGYTFGSGTRLTVV.

The chain is built from TRBV9 and TRBJ2-1; either TRBD1 or TRBD2 may fit D (5 bases each). V was shortened by 2 bases and J by 2 bases, with 11 bases between the two germline ends. CDR3 length: 15 residues. Germline loops: CDR1 SGDLS, CDR2 YYNGEE. This CDR3 is CASSVEGTAYNEQFF. The CDR3 bases are TGTGCCAGCAGCGTTGAGGGGACCGCCTACAATGAGCAGTTCTTC.

This clone was counted once. The chain has TRBV10-1 and TRBJ2-3; weak D call: TRBD2 (6 bases). V was cut by 10 bases and J by 1 base, with 24 bases left in between. This CDR3 region has 17 residues. Germline assignment: CDR1 WNHNN and CDR2 SYGVQD (reference sequence). CDR3: CAITGGGAGGGTDTQYF. CDR3 nucleotide sequence: TGCGCCATAACAGGTGGGGGAGCCGGAGGGGGCACAGATACGCAGTATTTT.

Remarks on this clone: Other DNA sequences in this sample translate to the same CDR3. V usage is TRBV6-5 and J usage is TRBJ1-1; D is unresolved. The CDR3 covers 11 residues. In germline, CDR1 is MNHEY, CDR2 SVGAGI. The V gene lost 8 bases and the J gene lost 4 bases, with 8 bases spanning the gap. For the CDR3, the DNA is TGTGCCAGCTGGAGCGGCACTGAAGCTTTCTTT. Translating gives CASWSGTEAFF.

On this clone: This same CDR3 is encoded by further DNA sequences in the sample. This rearrangement joins TRBV30 to TRBJ1-5; D may be TRBD1 (6 bases). V lost 1 base, J lost 2 bases, and 6 bases lay in between. Per germline, CDR1 GTSNPN and CDR2 SVGIG (reference sequence). The CDR3 sequence is 13 residues long. CDR3 region: CAWSAGGNQPQHF. CDR3 nucleotide sequence: TGTGCCTGGAGTGCAGGGGGCAATCAGCCCCAGCATTTT.

This rearrangement joins TRBV30 to TRBJ1-2; 10 nucleotides align to TRBD1. From germline, CDR1 is GTSNPN and CDR2 SVGIG (reference sequence). The CDR3 is 15 residues long. Trimming at V came to 8 bases and at J to 6 bases, leaving 15 bases not matched to a gene. The CDR3 DNA sequence: TGTGCCCAAAATACCTGGACAGGGGGAACGGATGGCTACACCTTC. Amino acid sequence: CAQNTWTGGTDGYTF.

V gene TRBV15 combines with J gene TRBJ1-2, with a possible D match to TRBD1 (6 bases). The V gene's germline CDR1 is LNHNV and CDR2 YYDKDF (reference sequence). The V gene lost 0 bases and the J gene lost 13 bases, with 15 bases spanning the gap. The CDR3 consists of 13 residues. The CDR3 DNA reads as TGTGCCACCAGCAGAGACGGGGGCCCCTCGCTCACCTTC. Protein: CATSRDGGPSLTF.

The chain links TRBV7-2 to TRBJ1-2; no clear D gene. Germline V gene data show CDR1 as SGHTA and CDR2 as FQGNSA. With 2 bases removed from V and 4 bases from J, the gap between germline ends came to 11 bases. The CDR3 length is 14 residues. CDR3 in DNA: TGTGCCAGCAGCTTATTTTGGCGTTCCTATGGCTACACCTTC. Translated: CASSLFWRSYGYTF.